This T cell receptor beta chain was recovered during a study of graft-versus-host responses after intestinal transplantation. About the research overall: Once they had received anti-thymocyte globulin induction, all recipients took tacrolimus and steroids for roughly three years. Study-wide results and caveats: Peak GvH clone levels in circulation were associated with early post-transplant HvG declines.

The protocol was immunoSEQ multiplex PCR, while the TCRdb copy is restricted to in-frame clones and leaves out a portion. This sample has over 55,000 clones, with approximately 87% found just once. Regarding this clone: Its antigen is unidentified.

Sample: unstimulated CD4+ T cells sorted from spleen or lymph node cells, taken before transplant. The source is a human donor who was the organ donor for an intestinal transplant.

The CDR3 is CASRGRGGPTGELFF. CDR3 sequence (DNA): TGTGCCAGCAGGGGGCGGGGGGGGCCCACCGGGGAGCTGTTTTTT. The rearrangement joins TRBV6-1 to TRBJ2-2, with 9 bases aligning to TRBD2. Germline loops: CDR1 MNHNS, CDR2 SASEGT. J gave up 4 bases and V 6 bases, and 6 bases lay outside the gene matches. The CDR3 loop spans 15 amino acids.